This entry lists 25 T cell receptor beta chains sequenced from one sample in a study of spatial heterogeneity in lung cancer. Using its own MiXCR run on the 5' RACE reads, TCRdb lists one record per CDR3 protein. The sample includes tens of thousands of distinct CDR3 sequences, 10% to 15% of them seen just once. Specified time point: sample taken at primary tumor resection. Without sorting, whole RNA was sequenced from tumor, nontumor lung or frozen PBMC. Sequenced material: PBMCs, taken at surgery. The receptors here all came from a male donor with early-stage non-small cell lung cancer.

The V and J genes are TRBV30 and TRBJ1-5; D ambiguous. This CDR3 spans 13 amino acids. V gave up 1 base and J gave up 7 bases, with 11 bases separating them. Germline V CDR1 and CDR2: GTSNPN, SVGIG (reference sequence). Here the CDR3 DNA reads TGTGCCTGGAGTGCGACCCTGGGGCAGCCCCAGCATTTT. This gives the protein CAWSATLGQPQHF. Based on the CDR3 plus reference TRBV30 and TRBJ1-5, the full variable domain is SQTIHQWPATLVQPVGSPLSLECTVEGTSNPNLYWYRQAAGRGLQLLFYSVGIGQISSEVPQNLSASRPQDRQFILSSKKLLLSDSGFYLCAWSATLGQPQHFGDGTRLSIL.

This clonotype was seen only a few times. This rearrangement joins TRBV5-4 to TRBJ2-2; D is ambiguous. V lost 4 bases to trimming and J lost 1 base, with 8 bases between them. CDR1 SGHNT and CDR2 YYREEE come from the germline V gene (reference sequence). This CDR3 has 14 amino acids. Here the CDR3 DNA reads TGTGCCAGCAGCCAACAGCAGAACACCGGGGAGCTGTTTTTT. As protein: CASSQQQNTGELFF.

This clonotype was observed many times. The chain has TRBV7-8 and TRBJ2-3; D ambiguous. Deletions cut 3 bases from V and 5 bases from J, with 12 bases between. This CDR3 is 14 amino acids long. Germline loops: CDR1 SGHVS, CDR2 FQNEAQ. The CDR3 loop reads CASSLETLGDTQYF. CDR3 DNA: TGTGCCAGCAGCTTGGAGACTTTAGGAGATACGCAGTATTTT.

The chain employs TRBV7-2 and TRBJ1-3, with 8 bases lining up with TRBD1. The V gene's germline CDR1 is SGHTA and CDR2 FQGNSA. V shed 5 bases, J shed 2 bases, and the junction held 11 bases outside the gene matches. This CDR3 region has 17 residues. The CDR3 region is CASSRTHTQGAGNTIYF. The CDR3 bases are TGTGCCAGCAGCCGTACCCATACACAGGGGGCTGGAAACACCATATATTTT.

This clonotype was detected only a few times. CDR3 in DNA: TGCGCCAGCAGCGGGGGGACAGCCCTGAACACCGGGGAGCTGTTTTTT. Amino acid sequence: CASSGGTALNTGELFF. This rearrangement joins TRBV5-1 to TRBJ2-2; D possibly corresponds to TRBD1 (7 bases). Per the germline V gene, CDR1 is SGHRS and CDR2 is YFSETQ. Trimming left V 4 bases short and J 1 base short, with 14 bases between. The CDR3 spans 16 residues.

This clonotype has more than one count but fewer than ten. The CDR3 region is CASSPTGAAGKYEQYF. Written as DNA, the CDR3 is TGTGCCAGCAGCCCGACCGGGGCCGCAGGGAAATACGAGCAGTACTTC. The V and J genes are TRBV7-9 and TRBJ2-7; D may correspond to TRBD1 or TRBD2 (5 bases each). CDR3 length equals 16 residues. Germline lookup yields CDR1 SEHNR and CDR2 FQNEAQ (reference sequence). V gave up 5 bases and J gave up 4 bases, with 21 bases separating them.

This clonotype was recorded at least ten times. The chain joins TRBV29-1 to TRBJ1-1, with unresolved D. Germline CDR1 SQVTM, CDR2 ANQGSEA. The CDR3 has 12 residues. V lost 4 bases and J lost 4, with 10 bases in between. CDR3 protein: CSVVSGSTEAFF. The CDR3, as DNA: TGCAGCGTTGTGTCCGGGAGCACTGAAGCTTTCTTT. Combining the CDR3 with reference TRBV29-1 and TRBJ1-1 gives the whole variable domain SAVISQKPSRDICQRGTSLTIQCQVDSQVTMMFWYRQQPGQSLTLIATANQGSEATYESGFVIDKFPISRPNLTFSTLTVSNMSPEDSSIYLCSVVSGSTEAFFGQGTRLTVV.

Written as DNA, the CDR3 is TGTGCCAGCAGCAGATACGGCAATGAGCAGTTCTTC. Encoded protein: CASSRYGNEQFF. The chain recombines TRBV7-2 with TRBJ2-1; D is unclear. Germline-derived CDR1 and CDR2 are SGHTA and FQGNSA. V lost 5 bases to trimming and J lost 6 bases, with 8 bases between them. CDR3 length equals 12 residues.

This clonotype turned up a few times. This chain joins TRBV10-3 and TRBJ2-1, with TRBD2 matching over 10 bases. V was clipped by 2 bases and J by 6 bases; unmatched bases: 4. CDR1 and CDR2 from the germline V gene are ENHRY and SYGVKD. This CDR3 comprises 15 residues. CDR3 in DNA: TGTGCCATCAGTGAGGCAAGCGGGAGGGCCAATGAGCAGTTCTTC. It translates to CAISEASGRANEQFF.

CDR3 coding DNA: TGCGCCAGCAGCTTGGAGGCAGGTCATGAAAAACTGTTTTTT. Amino acids: CASSLEAGHEKLFF. The rearrangement links TRBV5-1 to TRBJ1-4; D is undetermined. From germline, CDR1 is SGHRS and CDR2 YFSETQ. This CDR3 spans 14 amino acids. V was shortened by 0 bases and J by 6 bases, with 9 bases between the two germline ends.

This clonotype was found a few times. The chain carries TRBV4-3 and TRBJ2-7, with 7 bases matching TRBD2. Germline values: CDR1 LGHNA, CDR2 YSLEER. The trim removed 1 base at V and 1 base at J, leaving 4 bases unmatched. The CDR3 has 15 amino acids. The CDR3 region is CASSQGTGRSYEQYF. For the CDR3, the DNA is TGCGCCAGCAGCCAAGGGACCGGGAGGTCCTACGAGCAGTACTTC.

CDR3 in DNA: TGTGCCAGCAGCCCGACAGCAACTAATGAAAAACTGTTTTTT. As protein: CASSPTATNEKLFF. The chain joins TRBV7-2 to TRBJ1-4, with D tentatively TRBD1 (5 bases). The V and J ends lost 5 bases and 0 bases respectively, with 7 bases between them. The germline V gene encodes CDR1 SGHTA and CDR2 FQGNSA. The CDR3 has 14 residues.

This clonotype has just a few counts. This chain connects TRBV11-2 to TRBJ2-2, with D maybe TRBD2 (6 bases). V gave up 5 bases and J gave up 3 bases, with 13 bases separating them. This CDR3 is 15 amino acids long. Germline CDR1 and CDR2: SGHAT and FQNNGV. The CDR3 sequence is CASSPFRGDTGELFF. CDR3 nucleotides: TGTGCCAGCAGCCCCTTCCGCGGGGACACCGGGGAGCTGTTTTTT.

This clonotype was counted only a few times. The rearrangement uses TRBV19 and TRBJ2-6, with D possibly matching TRBD2 (6 bases). This CDR3 has 19 amino acids. With 3 bases removed from V and 0 bases from J, the gap between germline ends came to 18 bases. CDR1 is LNHDA, CDR2 SQIVND, per germline (reference sequence). The CDR3 DNA reads TGTGCCAGTAGTATCATCGTAGGACGGGGAGGCTCTGGGGCCAACGTCCTGACTTTC. This gives the protein CASSIIVGRGGSGANVLTF.

This clonotype was recorded at least ten times. The chain recombines TRBV2 with TRBJ1-1, with a possible D match to TRBD1 (5 bases). The CDR3 extends over 13 amino acids. Trimming left V 8 bases short and J 0 bases short, with 10 bases between. In germline, CDR1 is SNHLY, CDR2 FYNNEI. The CDR3 sequence is CASLHRLNTEAFF. The CDR3 region has the DNA TGTGCCAGCTTGCACAGGCTGAACACTGAAGCTTTCTTT.

This clonotype was counted a few times. The chain carries TRBV28 and TRBJ2-1; maybe TRBD2 (5 bases). CDR1 MDHEN and CDR2 SYDVKM come from the germline V gene. The CDR3 spans 12 residues. Deletions cut 11 bases from V and 8 bases from J, with 16 bases between. This CDR3 is CAVAGEFYEQFF. Written as DNA, the CDR3 is TGTGCCGTCGCCGGGGAGTTCTATGAGCAGTTCTTC. Variable domain in full (rest from reference TRBV28 and TRBJ2-1): DVKVTQSSRYLVKRTGEKVFLECVQDMDHENMFWYRQDPGLGLRLIYFSYDVKMKEKGDIPEGYSVSREKKERFSLILESASTNQTSMYLCAVAGEFYEQFFGPGTRLTVL.

This clonotype was observed a handful of times. The chain links TRBV10-3 to TRBJ2-3; 10 nucleotides agree with TRBD2. The CDR3 loop spans 14 amino acids. Per germline, CDR1 ENHRY and CDR2 SYGVKD. J lost 5 bases, V lost 7 bases, and 6 bases had no gene match. CDR3 amino acids: CAINSGGPGDTQYF. In nucleotides, the CDR3 is TGTGCCATCAATAGCGGGGGGCCGGGAGATACGCAGTATTTT.

This clonotype came up once. V gene TRBV6-5 combines with J gene TRBJ1-4, with D unresolved. CDR3 length equals 14 residues. V was clipped by 6 bases and J by 5 bases, with 13 bases between them. Looked up from germline, CDR1 is MNHEY and CDR2 is SVGAGI. CDR3: CASRPQDLNEKLFF. CDR3 nucleotide sequence: TGTGCCAGCAGACCGCAGGATCTGAATGAAAAACTGTTTTTT.

The chain uses TRBV29-1 and TRBJ1-2; tentative D call: TRBD1 (5 bases). The germline gives CDR1 SQVTM, CDR2 ANQGSEA. The V gene lost 6 bases and the J gene lost 1 base, with 12 bases spanning the gap. This CDR3 is built from 13 residues. The CDR3 DNA follows: TGCAGCGTCCCGGGACTCTATAACTATGGCTACACCTTC. Translation gives CSVPGLYNYGYTF.

At least ten counts were recorded for this clonotype. The genes are TRBV11-1 and TRBJ2-7; D remains unclear. The CDR3 is 12 amino acids. Between the trimmed V and J ends, which lost 5 bases and 0 bases, there was a span of 5 bases. CDR1 and CDR2 from the germline V gene are SGHAT and FQDESV (reference sequence). The CDR3 sequence is CASSQASYEQYF. For the CDR3, the DNA is TGTGCCAGCAGCCAGGCCTCCTACGAGCAGTACTTC.

This clonotype was seen only a few times. This chain joins TRBV6-2 or TRBV6-3 and TRBJ1-2, with D maybe TRBD1 (5 bases). CDR3 length: 14 residues. Trimming took off 9 bases at V and 6 bases at J, with 20 bases between the two ends. CDR1 MNHEY and CDR2 SVGEGT come from the germline V gene. CDR3 sequence: CASQRDGPADGYTF. DNA of the CDR3: TGTGCCAGTCAACGGGACGGCCCCGCTGATGGCTACACCTTC.

This clonotype was picked up many times. The V call is TRBV6-1, the J call TRBJ1-5, with TRBD1 as a possible D gene (6 bases). The CDR3 has 14 amino acids. Germline CDR1 MNHNS, CDR2 SASEGT. The germline V and J ends were trimmed by 1 base and 6 bases, with 10 bases remaining between them. Written as DNA, the CDR3 is TGTGCCAGCAGTGAAGGGCAGGGGAGTCAGCCCCAGCATTTT. Amino acid sequence: CASSEGQGSQPQHF.

This clonotype was counted many times. This chain connects TRBV11-2 to TRBJ1-2, with D perhaps TRBD1 (6 bases). Trimming removed 5 bases at V and 4 bases at J, with 17 bases between. Germline V CDR1 and CDR2: SGHAT, FQNNGV. The CDR3 is made up of 15 amino acids. The CDR3 region has the DNA TGTGCCAGCAGCCCACCCCGCCAGGGGTTCTATGGCTACACCTTC. This codes for CASSPPRQGFYGYTF. Variable domain in full (rest from reference TRBV11-2 and TRBJ1-2): EAGVAQSPRYKIIEKRQSVAFWCNPISGHATLYWYQQILGQGPKLLIQFQNNGVVDDSQLPKDRFSAERLKGVDSTLKIQPAKLEDSAVYLCASSPPRQGFYGYTFGSGTRLTVV.

V is TRBV12-3 or TRBV12-4 and J is TRBJ2-3; possible D gene TRBD1, 6 bases. Trimming removed 3 bases from V and 2 bases from J, with 9 bases in between. This CDR3 comprises 14 residues. The CDR3 sequence: CASSFGQTTDTQYF. The CDR3, as DNA: TGTGCCAGCAGTTTCGGACAGACCACAGATACGCAGTATTTT.

The chain carries TRBV27 and TRBJ2-3; 8 nucleotides align to TRBD2. The V gene's germline CDR1 is MNHEY and CDR2 SMNVEV (reference sequence). The V and J ends lost 3 bases and 6 bases, in that order; junction bases with no gene match: 2. This CDR3 contains 13 residues. CDR3 sequence: CASSLGGRDTQYF. Written as DNA, the CDR3 is TGTGCCAGCAGTTTGGGCGGGAGGGATACGCAGTATTTT.